Listed below are T cell receptor beta chains from one sample, sequenced in a study of blood T cell repertoires in COVID-19. The repertoire was sequenced with immunoSEQ multiplex PCR; TCRdb's copy has only in-frame clones and lacks some. Of some 360,000 clones in the sample, approximately 89% were seen once. Sequences were obtained from peripheral blood. The receptors originated from a woman aged 55 to 70 with COVID-19, enrolled during active disease. CDR3s include the opening cysteine and the closing phenylalanine or tryptophan. Fields, in order: V gene, D gene, clone size, J gene, CDR3 DNA, CDR3 protein. A D gene is named only where the DNA matches it firmly. The size entry is marked missing in some rows and otherwise reads once, few, many or a size class.

TRBV29-1	NA	NA	TRBJ2-1	TGCAGCGTCCTCAGGAATGAGCAGTTCTTC	CSVLRNEQFF
TRBV6-2/TRBV6-3	NA	NA	TRBJ1-1	TGTGCCAGCAGTTACCCACTTACGAACACTGAAGCTTTCTTT	CASSYPLTNTEAFF
TRBV7-3	NA	NA	TRBJ1-6	TGTGCCAGCAGCTTAGGAGGGAATTCACCCCTCCACTTT	CASSLGGNSPLHF
TRBV15	TRBD1	NA	TRBJ2-1	TGTGCCACCAGCAGCGTAGGACAGGGCCTTCGGTATGAGCAGTTCTTC	CATSSVGQGLRYEQFF
TRBV9	TRBD2	NA	TRBJ2-2	TGTGCCAGCAGCGTAGGGCTAGCGGGGTTTGGCACCGGGGAGCTGTTTTTT	CASSVGLAGFGTGELFF
TRBV30	NA	NA	TRBJ1-1	TGTGCCTTGAAGGGGGTGAACACTGAAGCTTTCTTT	CALKGVNTEAFF
TRBV5-8	TRBD1	NA	TRBJ1-1	TGTGCCAGCAGCCACAGGGACAGGGGGCTTTTGAACACTGAAGCTTTCTTT	CASSHRDRGLLNTEAFF
TRBV20-1	TRBD2	NA	TRBJ2-1	TGCAGTGCAACCGCGGGGGGCCGTCAGTTCTTC	CSATAGGRQFF
TRBV3-1/TRBV3-2	NA	NA	TRBJ2-5	TGTGCCAGCAGCCAAGAGAGGGCGGGGTTGCAAGAGACCCAGTACTTC	CASSQERAGLQETQYF
TRBV3-1/TRBV3-2	TRBD1	NA	TRBJ2-7	TGTGCCAGCAGATTACAGGGGGAAGAGCAGTACTTC	CASRLQGEEQYF
TRBV5-4	TRBD2	few	TRBJ2-5	TGTGCCAGCAGCTGGGGAGCGGGGGGACCCCAAGAGACCCAGTACTTC	CASSWGAGGPQETQYF
TRBV7-3	NA	NA	TRBJ1-1	TGTGCCAGCAGCCTTAGAGGTAACACTGAAGCTTTCTTT	CASSLRGNTEAFF
TRBV27	NA	NA	TRBJ1-2	TGTGCCAGCAGTGATGGGCCGAGCTATGGCTACACCTTC	CASSDGPSYGYTF
TRBV19	NA	NA	TRBJ1-5	TGTGCCAGTAGTCCCACCCCCGGGACAACAAATCAGCCCCAGCATTTT	CASSPTPGTTNQPQHF
TRBV18	NA	NA	TRBJ2-5	TGTGCCAGCTCCCCGAGAGTGACTATGGAGAAAGAGACCCAGTACTTC	CASSPRVTMEKETQYF
TRBV30	NA	NA	TRBJ1-5	TGTGCCTGGAGTGTAGGTTCCGGGTCGAGAGAGCCCCAGCATTTT	CAWSVGSGSREPQHF
TRBV7-9	TRBD1	NA	TRBJ2-7	TGTGCCAGCAGCACCGGACAGGTTGGCTACGAGCAGTACTTC	CASSTGQVGYEQYF
TRBV18	NA	once	TRBJ1-6	TGTGCCAGCTCACCACCGCAGGGGTACCCCTATAATTCACCCCTCCACTTT	CASSPPQGYPYNSPLHF
TRBV7-9	TRBD2	once	TRBJ2-7	TGTGCCAGCAGCCCGACGCGGGGGGGAGACCGCTACGAGCAGTACTTC	CASSPTRGGDRYEQYF
TRBV5-1	TRBD1	NA	TRBJ1-1	TGCGCCAGCAGCACGGGACAGATGAACACTGAAGCTTTCTTT	CASSTGQMNTEAFF
TRBV29-1	TRBD1	NA	TRBJ2-7	TGCAGCGTTGAAGGGGGGACAGCATCCTACGAGCAGTACTTC	CSVEGGTASYEQYF
TRBV6-5	NA	NA	TRBJ2-3	TGTGCCAGCAGGCGGAGGCGGGGAGATACGCAGTATTTT	CASRRRRGDTQYF
TRBV3-1/TRBV3-2	NA	NA	TRBJ2-3	TGTGCCAGCAGCCATGGGGGGAACACAGATACGCAGTATTTT	CASSHGGNTDTQYF
TRBV27	TRBD2	NA	TRBJ2-3	TGTGCCAGCAGTGCCTGGACTAGCGATACGCAGTATTTT	CASSAWTSDTQYF
TRBV11-2	TRBD1	once	TRBJ2-7	TGTGCCAGCAGCTTAGAAAGGGACAGGGTATACGAGCAGTACTTC	CASSLERDRVYEQYF
TRBV5-8	TRBD1	NA	TRBJ1-2	TGTGCCAGCAGCGCGGGACAGGTCGAGGTTGGCTACACCTTC	CASSAGQVEVGYTF
TRBV2	TRBD2	NA	TRBJ2-5	TGTGCCAGCACCGGGTGGCGGGGGGCCCAGTTAGAGACCCAGTACTTC	CASTGWRGAQLETQYF
TRBV3-1/TRBV3-2	TRBD2	NA	TRBJ2-7	TGTGCCAGCAAGCGTACCCGGGCTAGCGGATCCTACGAGCAGTACTTC	CASKRTRASGSYEQYF
TRBV7-9	TRBD1	NA	TRBJ1-2	TGTGCCAGCACCCGGACAGGGGTGGTCTATGGCTACACCTTC	CASTRTGVVYGYTF
TRBV10-1	TRBD1	NA	TRBJ1-1	TGCGCCAGCAGTGAGGGGACAGGGTGGTTGAACACTGAAGCTTTCTTT	CASSEGTGWLNTEAFF
TRBV5-8	TRBD1	NA	TRBJ1-4	TGTGCCAGCAGCTGGTCCCAGGGGGAACGGCTGTTTTTT	CASSWSQGERLFF
TRBV11-2	NA	NA	TRBJ1-2	TGTGCCAGCAGCTTAAGAGGCACGGGCTACACCTTC	CASSLRGTGYTF
TRBV27	TRBD1	NA	TRBJ1-2	TGTGCCAGCAGCCAAAGTGGACAGGGGTTGGGTGGCTACACCTTC	CASSQSGQGLGGYTF
TRBV5-1	NA	NA	TRBJ1-2	TGCGCCAGCAGCTTGGTCGGGTATGGCTACACCTTC	CASSLVGYGYTF
TRBV6-5	TRBD1	NA	TRBJ2-7	TGTGCCAGCAGTTACCACACGGACAGGGGCTACGAGCAGTACTTC	CASSYHTDRGYEQYF
TRBV7-9	NA	NA	TRBJ2-5	TGTGCCAGCAGCTTAGTTACCGGGGAGGAGACCCAGTACTTC	CASSLVTGEETQYF
TRBV19	TRBD1	NA	TRBJ1-5	TGTGCCAGTAGTTCACTGACAGGGGGGAACCATCAGCCCCAGCATTTT	CASSSLTGGNHQPQHF
TRBV27	NA	NA	TRBJ1-3	TGTGCCAGCAGCTCAGGGTACGGAAACACCATATATTTT	CASSSGYGNTIYF
TRBV6-1	NA	NA	TRBJ2-3	TGTGCCAGCAGTGAACAGGTCAGGGGCACAGATACGCAGTATTTT	CASSEQVRGTDTQYF
TRBV11-1	NA	NA	TRBJ2-1	TGTGCCAGCAGGCCACACAGGGCGAGCTCCTACAATGAGCAGTTCTTC	CASRPHRASSYNEQFF
TRBV3-1/TRBV3-2	NA	NA	TRBJ2-7	TGTGCCAGCAGCCCCCGAAAACTGTCCTCCTACGAGCAGTACTTC	CASSPRKLSSYEQYF
TRBV5-1	TRBD1	NA	TRBJ2-2	TGCGCCAGCAGCTTGGCCCAGGGGGCTTGGGTCGGGGAGCTGTTTTTT	CASSLAQGAWVGELFF